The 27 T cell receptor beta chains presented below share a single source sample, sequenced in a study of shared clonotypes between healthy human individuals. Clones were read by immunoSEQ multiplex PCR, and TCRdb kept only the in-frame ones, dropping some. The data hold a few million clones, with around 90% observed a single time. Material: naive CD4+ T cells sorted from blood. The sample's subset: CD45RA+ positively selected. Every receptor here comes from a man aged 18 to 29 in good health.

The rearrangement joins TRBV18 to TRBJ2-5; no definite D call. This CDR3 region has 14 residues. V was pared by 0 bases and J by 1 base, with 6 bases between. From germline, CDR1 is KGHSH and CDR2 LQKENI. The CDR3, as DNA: TGTGCCAGCTCACCACCGTTGCTCCAAGAGACCCAGTACTTC. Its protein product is CASSPPLLQETQYF.

This CDR3 is CASNRGPGANVLTF. The CDR3, as DNA: TGTGCCAGTAACAGGGGGCCTGGGGCCAACGTCCTGACTTTC. The J gene is TRBJ2-6, the V gene TRBV19; 9 bases fit TRBD1. V was clipped by 7 bases and J by 2 bases; unmatched bases: 0. Germline CDR1 reads LNHDA; CDR2 reads SQIVND (reference sequence). This CDR3 contains 14 residues.

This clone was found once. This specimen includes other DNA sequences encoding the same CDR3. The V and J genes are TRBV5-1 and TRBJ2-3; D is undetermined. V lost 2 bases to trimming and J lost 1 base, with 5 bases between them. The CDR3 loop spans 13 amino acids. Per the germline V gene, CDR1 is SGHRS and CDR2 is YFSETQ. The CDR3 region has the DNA TGCGCCAGCAGCTTCTCGGGCACAGATACGCAGTATTTT. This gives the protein CASSFSGTDTQYF. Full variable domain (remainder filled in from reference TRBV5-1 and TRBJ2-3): KAGVTQTPRYLIKTRGQQVTLSCSPISGHRSVSWYQQTPGQGLQFLFEYFSETQRNKGNFPGRFSGRQFSNSRSEMNVSTLELGDSALYLCASSFSGTDTQYFGPGTRLTVL.

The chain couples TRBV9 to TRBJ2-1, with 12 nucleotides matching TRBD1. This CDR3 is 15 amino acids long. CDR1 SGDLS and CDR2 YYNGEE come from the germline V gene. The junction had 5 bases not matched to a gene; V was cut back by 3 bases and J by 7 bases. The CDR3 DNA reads TGTGCCAGCAGCGGTGGGGGACAGGGGGCTAATGAGCAGTTCTTC. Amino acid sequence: CASSGGGQGANEQFF.

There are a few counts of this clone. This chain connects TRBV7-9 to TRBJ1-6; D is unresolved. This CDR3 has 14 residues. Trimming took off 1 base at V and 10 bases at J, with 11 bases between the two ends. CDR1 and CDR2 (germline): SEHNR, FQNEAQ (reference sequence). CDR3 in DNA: TGTGCCAGCAGCTTAGATGGGAACGGCTCACCCCTCCACTTT. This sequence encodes CASSLDGNGSPLHF.

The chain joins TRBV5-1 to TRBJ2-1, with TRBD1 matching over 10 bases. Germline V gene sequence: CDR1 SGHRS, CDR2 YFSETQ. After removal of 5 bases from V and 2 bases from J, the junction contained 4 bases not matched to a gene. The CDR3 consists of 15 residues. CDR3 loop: CASSRDRGAYNEQFF. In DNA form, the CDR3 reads TGCGCCAGCAGTCGGGACAGGGGAGCCTACAATGAGCAGTTCTTC.

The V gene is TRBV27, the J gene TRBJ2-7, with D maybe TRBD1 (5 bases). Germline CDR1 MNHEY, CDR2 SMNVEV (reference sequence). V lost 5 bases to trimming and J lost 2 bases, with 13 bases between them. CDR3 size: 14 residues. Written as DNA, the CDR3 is TGTGCCAGCAGTGCCACCAAGGGGCCCTACGAGCAGTACTTC. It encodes CASSATKGPYEQYF.

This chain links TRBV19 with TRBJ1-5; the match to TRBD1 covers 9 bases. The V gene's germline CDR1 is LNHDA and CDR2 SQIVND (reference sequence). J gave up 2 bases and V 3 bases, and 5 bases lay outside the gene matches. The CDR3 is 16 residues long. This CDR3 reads CASSIGTGSGNQPQHF. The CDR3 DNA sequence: TGTGCCAGTAGTATCGGGACAGGGTCTGGCAATCAGCCCCAGCATTTT.

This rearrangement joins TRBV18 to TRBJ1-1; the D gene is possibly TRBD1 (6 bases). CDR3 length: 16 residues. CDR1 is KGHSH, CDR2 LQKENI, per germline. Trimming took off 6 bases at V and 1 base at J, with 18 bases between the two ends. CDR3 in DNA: TGTGCCAGCTCCCTCGGGGGCCCGGGAGGGAACACTGAAGCTTTCTTT. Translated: CASSLGGPGGNTEAFF.

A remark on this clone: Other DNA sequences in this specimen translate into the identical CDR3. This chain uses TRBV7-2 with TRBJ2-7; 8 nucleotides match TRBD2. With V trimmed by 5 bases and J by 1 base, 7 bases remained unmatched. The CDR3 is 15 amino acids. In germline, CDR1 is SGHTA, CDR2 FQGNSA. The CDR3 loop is CASSPGLALSYEQYF. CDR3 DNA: TGTGCCAGCAGCCCTGGACTAGCATTGTCCTACGAGCAGTACTTC.

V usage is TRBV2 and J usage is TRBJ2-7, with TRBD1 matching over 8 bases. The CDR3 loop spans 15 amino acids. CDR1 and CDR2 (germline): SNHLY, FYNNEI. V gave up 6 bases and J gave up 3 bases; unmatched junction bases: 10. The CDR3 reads CASRAGQGWLYEQYF. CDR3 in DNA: TGTGCCAGCAGGGCAGGACAGGGTTGGCTCTACGAGCAGTACTTC.

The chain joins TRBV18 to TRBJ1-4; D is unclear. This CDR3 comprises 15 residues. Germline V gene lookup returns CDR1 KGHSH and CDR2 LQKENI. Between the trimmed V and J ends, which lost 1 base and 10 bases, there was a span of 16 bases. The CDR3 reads CASSPQVPGEGKLFF. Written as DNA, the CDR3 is TGTGCCAGCTCACCACAGGTTCCCGGGGAGGGAAAACTGTTTTTT.

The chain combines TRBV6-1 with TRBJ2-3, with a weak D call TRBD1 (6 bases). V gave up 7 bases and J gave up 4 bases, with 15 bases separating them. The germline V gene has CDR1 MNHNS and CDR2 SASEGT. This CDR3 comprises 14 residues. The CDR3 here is CASTRVTGSDTQYF. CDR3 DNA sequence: TGTGCCAGCACCCGAGTCACAGGGTCAGATACGCAGTATTTT.

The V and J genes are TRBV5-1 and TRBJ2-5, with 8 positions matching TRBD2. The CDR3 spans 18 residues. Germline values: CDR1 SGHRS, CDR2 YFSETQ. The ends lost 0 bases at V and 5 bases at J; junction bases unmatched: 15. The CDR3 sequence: CASSLGVNSAGERETQYF. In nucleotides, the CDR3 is TGCGCCAGCAGCTTGGGGGTTAATTCAGCGGGAGAGCGGGAGACCCAGTACTTC.

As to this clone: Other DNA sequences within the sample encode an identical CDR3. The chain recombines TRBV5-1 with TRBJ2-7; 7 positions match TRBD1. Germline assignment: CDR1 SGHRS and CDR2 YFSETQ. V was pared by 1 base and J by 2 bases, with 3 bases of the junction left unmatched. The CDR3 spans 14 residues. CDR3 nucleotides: TGCGCCAGCAGCTTGCGGGACAGTACCTACGAGCAGTACTTC. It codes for CASSLRDSTYEQYF. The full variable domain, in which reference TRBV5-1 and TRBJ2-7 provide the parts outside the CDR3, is KAGVTQTPRYLIKTRGQQVTLSCSPISGHRSVSWYQQTPGQGLQFLFEYFSETQRNKGNFPGRFSGRQFSNSRSEMNVSTLELGDSALYLCASSLRDSTYEQYFGPGTRLTVT.

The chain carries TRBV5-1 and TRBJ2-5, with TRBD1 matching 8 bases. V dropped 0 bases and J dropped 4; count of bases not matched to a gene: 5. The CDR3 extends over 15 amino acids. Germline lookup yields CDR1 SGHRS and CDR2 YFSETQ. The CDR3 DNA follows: TGCGCCAGCAGCTTGGAATCAGGGGGCAGAGAGACCCAGTACTTC. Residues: CASSLESGGRETQYF.

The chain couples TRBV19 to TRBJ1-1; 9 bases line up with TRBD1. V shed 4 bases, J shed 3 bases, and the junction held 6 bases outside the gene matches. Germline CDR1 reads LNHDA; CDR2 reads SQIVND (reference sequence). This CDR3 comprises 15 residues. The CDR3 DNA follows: TGTGCCAGTAGTAGGGGACAGGGTGTGGACACTGAAGCTTTCTTT. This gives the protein CASSRGQGVDTEAFF. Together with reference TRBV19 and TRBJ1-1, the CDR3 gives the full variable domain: DGGITQSPKYLFRKEGQNVTLSCEQNLNHDAMYWYRQDPGQGLRLIYYSQIVNDFQKGDIAEGYSVSREKKESFPLTVTSAQKNPTAFYLCASSRGQGVDTEAFFGQGTRLTVV.

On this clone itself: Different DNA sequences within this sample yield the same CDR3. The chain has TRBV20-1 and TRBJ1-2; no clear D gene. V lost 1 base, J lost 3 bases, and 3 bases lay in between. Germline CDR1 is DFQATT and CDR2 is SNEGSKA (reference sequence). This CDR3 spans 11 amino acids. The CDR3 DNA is TGCAGTGCTAGAGCCGACTATGGCTACACCTTC. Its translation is CSARADYGYTF.

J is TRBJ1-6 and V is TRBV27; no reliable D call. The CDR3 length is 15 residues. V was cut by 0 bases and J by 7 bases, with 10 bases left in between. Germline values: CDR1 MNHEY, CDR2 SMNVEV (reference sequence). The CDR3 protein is CASSLSAALNSPLHF. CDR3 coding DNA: TGTGCCAGCAGTTTATCGGCAGCTTTAAATTCACCCCTCCACTTT.

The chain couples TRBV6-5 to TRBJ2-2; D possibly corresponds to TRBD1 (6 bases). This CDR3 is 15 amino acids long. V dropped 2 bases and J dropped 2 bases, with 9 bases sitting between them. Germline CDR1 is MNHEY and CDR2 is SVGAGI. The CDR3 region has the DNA TGTGCCAGCAGTTACCAGGACAGTAACACCGGGGAGCTGTTTTTT. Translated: CASSYQDSNTGELFF.

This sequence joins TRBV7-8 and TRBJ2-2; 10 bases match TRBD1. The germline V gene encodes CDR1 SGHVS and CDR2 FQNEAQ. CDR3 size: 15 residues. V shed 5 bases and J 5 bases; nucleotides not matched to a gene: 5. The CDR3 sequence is CASSARDRGTGELFF. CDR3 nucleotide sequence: TGTGCCAGCAGCGCCCGGGACAGGGGAACCGGGGAGCTGTTTTTT.

The CDR3 nucleotides read TGCGCCAGCAGCTTGGAGCAGGGGGATACCCAGTACTTC. It encodes CASSLEQGDTQYF. The genes are TRBV5-1 and TRBJ2-5, with TRBD1 identical over 7 bases. The CDR3 is 13 amino acids. Trimming removed 0 bases from V and 8 bases from J; junction bases left unmatched: 4. Germline V gives CDR1 SGHRS, CDR2 YFSETQ.

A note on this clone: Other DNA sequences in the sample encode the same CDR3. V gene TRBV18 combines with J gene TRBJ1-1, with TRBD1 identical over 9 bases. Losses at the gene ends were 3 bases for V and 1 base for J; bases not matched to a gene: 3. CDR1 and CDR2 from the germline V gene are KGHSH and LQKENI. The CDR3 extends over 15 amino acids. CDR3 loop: CASSPGQGWNTEAFF. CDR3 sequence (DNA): TGTGCCAGCTCACCGGGACAGGGTTGGAACACTGAAGCTTTCTTT.

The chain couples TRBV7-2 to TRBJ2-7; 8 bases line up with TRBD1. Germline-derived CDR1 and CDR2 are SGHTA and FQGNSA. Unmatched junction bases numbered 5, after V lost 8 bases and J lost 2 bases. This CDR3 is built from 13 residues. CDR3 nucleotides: TGTGCCAGCTCCGACAGGGGCACCTACGAGCAGTACTTC. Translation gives CASSDRGTYEQYF.

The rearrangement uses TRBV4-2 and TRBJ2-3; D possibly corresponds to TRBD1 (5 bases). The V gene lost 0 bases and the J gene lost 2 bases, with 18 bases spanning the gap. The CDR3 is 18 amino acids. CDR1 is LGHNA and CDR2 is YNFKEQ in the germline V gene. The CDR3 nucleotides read TGTGCCAGCAGCCAAGATGAAGTACAGGCTTCGGCCACAGATACGCAGTATTTT. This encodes CASSQDEVQASATDTQYF.

In DNA, the CDR3 is TGTGCCAGCAGTGAAGCGCTTTTTCGACAGGGGGGAGAGACCCAGTACTTC. Its translation: CASSEALFRQGGETQYF. This chain joins TRBV6-1 and TRBJ2-5; 9 bases agree with TRBD1. The CDR3 runs 17 residues. The J segment lost 4 bases and the V segment lost 0 bases, leaving 9 bases of the junction unmatched. Germline CDR1 MNHNS, CDR2 SASEGT.

This CDR3 is CASSEATRTEAFF. CDR3 nucleotides: TGTGCCAGCAGCGAAGCGACCCGCACTGAAGCTTTCTTT. The chain links TRBV5-4 to TRBJ1-1; no definite D call. Germline V gene data show CDR1 as SGHNT and CDR2 as YYREEE (reference sequence). The CDR3 has 13 residues. Trimming took 4 bases from V and 4 from J, leaving 11 bases between them.